This T cell receptor (beta chain) appears in the sequencing data of a study of blood T cell repertoires in COVID-19. Assay: immunoSEQ multiplex PCR; the TCRdb copy retains only in-frame clones and omits some. The sample records about 200,000 clones, 80% to 90% being singletons. The CDR3 covers 18 residues. The clonotype originates from a woman of 80 years or more with acute or convalescent COVID-19. Sequenced sample: peripheral blood. The chain carries TRBV21-1 and TRBJ2-3; the table calls TRBD1, which could not be checked here. TRBV21-1 is classified as a pseudogene. The CDR3 spells CASSKRLGQGVSTDTQYF. CDR3 in DNA: TGTGCCAGCAGCAAACGCCTAGGACAGGGGGTGAGCACAGATACGCAGTATTTT.